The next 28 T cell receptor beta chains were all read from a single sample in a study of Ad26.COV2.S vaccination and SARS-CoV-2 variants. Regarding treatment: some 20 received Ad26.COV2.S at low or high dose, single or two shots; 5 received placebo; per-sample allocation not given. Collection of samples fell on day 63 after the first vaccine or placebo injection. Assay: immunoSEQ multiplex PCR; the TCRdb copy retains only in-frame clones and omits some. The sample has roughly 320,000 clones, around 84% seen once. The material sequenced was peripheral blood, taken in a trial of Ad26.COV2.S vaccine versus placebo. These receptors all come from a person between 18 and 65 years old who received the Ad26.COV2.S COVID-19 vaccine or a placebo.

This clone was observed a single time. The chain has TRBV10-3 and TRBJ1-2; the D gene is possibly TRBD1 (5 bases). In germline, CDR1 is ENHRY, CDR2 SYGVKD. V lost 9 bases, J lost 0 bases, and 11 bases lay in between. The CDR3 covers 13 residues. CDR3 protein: CAIRQQSNYGYTF. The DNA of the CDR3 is TGTGCCATACGACAGCAATCTAACTATGGCTACACCTTC.

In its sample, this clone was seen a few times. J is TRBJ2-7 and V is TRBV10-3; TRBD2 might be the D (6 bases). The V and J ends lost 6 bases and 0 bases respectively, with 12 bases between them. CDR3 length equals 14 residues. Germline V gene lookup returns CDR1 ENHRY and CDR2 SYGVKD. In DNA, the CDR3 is TGTGCCATCAGGGACTACTCCAGCTCCTACGAGCAGTACTTC. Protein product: CAIRDYSSSYEQYF.

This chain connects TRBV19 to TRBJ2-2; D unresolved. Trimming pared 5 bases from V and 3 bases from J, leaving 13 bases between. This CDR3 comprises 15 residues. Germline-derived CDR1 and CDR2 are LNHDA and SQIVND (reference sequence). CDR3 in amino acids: CASSPQVLDTGELFF. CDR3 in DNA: TGTGCCAGTAGTCCGCAGGTTTTGGACACCGGGGAGCTGTTTTTT. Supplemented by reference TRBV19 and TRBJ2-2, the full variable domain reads DGGITQSPKYLFRKEGQNVTLSCEQNLNHDAMYWYRQDPGQGLRLIYYSQIVNDFQKGDIAEGYSVSREKKESFPLTVTSAQKNPTAFYLCASSPQVLDTGELFFGEGSRLTVL.

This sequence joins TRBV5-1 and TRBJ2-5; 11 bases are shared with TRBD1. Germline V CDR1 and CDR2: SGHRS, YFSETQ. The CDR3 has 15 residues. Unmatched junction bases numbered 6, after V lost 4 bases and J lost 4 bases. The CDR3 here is CASSIGQGAIETQYF. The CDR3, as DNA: TGCGCCAGCAGCATCGGACAGGGGGCAATAGAGACCCAGTACTTC.

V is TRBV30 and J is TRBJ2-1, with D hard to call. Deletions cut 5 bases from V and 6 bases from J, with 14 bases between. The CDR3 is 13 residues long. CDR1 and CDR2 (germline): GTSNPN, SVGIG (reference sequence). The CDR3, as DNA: TGTGCCTGGCGGATTGGGGTCACCAATGAGCAGTTCTTC. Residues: CAWRIGVTNEQFF.

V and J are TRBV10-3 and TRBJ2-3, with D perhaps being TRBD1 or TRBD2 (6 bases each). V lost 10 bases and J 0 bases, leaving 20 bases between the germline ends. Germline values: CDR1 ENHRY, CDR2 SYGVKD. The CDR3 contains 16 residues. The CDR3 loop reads CATALSGGHSTDTQYF. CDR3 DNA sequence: TGTGCCACGGCATTATCCGGGGGCCATAGCACAGATACGCAGTATTTT.

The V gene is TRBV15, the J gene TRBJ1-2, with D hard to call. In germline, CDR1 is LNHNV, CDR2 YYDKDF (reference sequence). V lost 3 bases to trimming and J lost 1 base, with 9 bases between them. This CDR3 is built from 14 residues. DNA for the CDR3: TGTGCCACCAGCAGGGCAGGCAATAACTATGGCTACACCTTC. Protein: CATSRAGNNYGYTF.

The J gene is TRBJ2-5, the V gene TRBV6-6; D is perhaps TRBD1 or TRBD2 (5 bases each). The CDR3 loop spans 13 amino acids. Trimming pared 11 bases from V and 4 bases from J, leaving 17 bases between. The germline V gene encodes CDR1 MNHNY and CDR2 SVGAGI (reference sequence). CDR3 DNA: TGTGCCCGCGCTTTTGGGGGTTTAGAGACCCAGTACTTC. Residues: CARAFGGLETQYF.

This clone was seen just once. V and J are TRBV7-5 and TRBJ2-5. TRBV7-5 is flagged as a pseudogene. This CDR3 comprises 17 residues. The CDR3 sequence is CVRSLVRAIKNQETQYF. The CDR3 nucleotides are TGTGTCAGAAGCTTAGTTCGGGCTATTAAAAACCAAGAGACCCAGTACTTC.

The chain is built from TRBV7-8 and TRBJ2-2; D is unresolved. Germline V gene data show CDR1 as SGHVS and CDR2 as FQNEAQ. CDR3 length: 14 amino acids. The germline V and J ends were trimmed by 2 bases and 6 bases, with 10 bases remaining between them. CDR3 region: CASSLIREAGELFF. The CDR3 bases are TGTGCCAGCAGCTTAATTAGAGAAGCCGGGGAGCTGTTTTTT.

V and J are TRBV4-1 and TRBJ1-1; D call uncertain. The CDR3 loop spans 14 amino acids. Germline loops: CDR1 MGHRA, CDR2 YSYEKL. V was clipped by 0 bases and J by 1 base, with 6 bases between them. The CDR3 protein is CASSQDRRNTEAFF. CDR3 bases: TGCGCCAGCAGCCAAGATAGGAGGAACACTGAAGCTTTCTTT.

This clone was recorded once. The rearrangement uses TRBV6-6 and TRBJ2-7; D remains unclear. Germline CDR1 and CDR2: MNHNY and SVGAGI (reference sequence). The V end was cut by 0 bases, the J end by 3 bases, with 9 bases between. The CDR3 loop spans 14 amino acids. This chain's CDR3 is CASSYSAQNYEQYF. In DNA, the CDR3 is TGTGCCAGCAGTTACTCTGCACAGAACTACGAGCAGTACTTC.

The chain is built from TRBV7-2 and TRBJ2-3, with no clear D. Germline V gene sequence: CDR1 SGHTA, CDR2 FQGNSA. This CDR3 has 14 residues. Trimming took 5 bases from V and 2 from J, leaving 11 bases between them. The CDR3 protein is CASSPPAITDTQYF. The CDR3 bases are TGTGCCAGCAGCCCGCCCGCCATCACAGATACGCAGTATTTT. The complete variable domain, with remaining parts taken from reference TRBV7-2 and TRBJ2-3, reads GAGVSQSPSNKVTEKGKDVELRCDPISGHTALYWYRQSLGQGLEFLIYFQGNSAPDKSGLPSDRFSAERTGGSVSTLTIQRTQQEDSAVYLCASSPPAITDTQYFGPGTRLTVL.

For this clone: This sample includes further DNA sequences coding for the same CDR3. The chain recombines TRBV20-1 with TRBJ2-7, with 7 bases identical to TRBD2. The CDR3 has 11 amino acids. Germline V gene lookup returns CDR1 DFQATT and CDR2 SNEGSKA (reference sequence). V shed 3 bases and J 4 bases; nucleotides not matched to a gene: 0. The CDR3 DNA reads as TGCAGTGCTAGGGGGGGGTACGAGCAGTACTTC. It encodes CSARGGYEQYF.

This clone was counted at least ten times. CDR3 sequence (DNA): TGCGCCAGCAGCTTGGCCGGTGGAGGCAGGCCCTCACGGGGAAACACCATATATTTT. It is translated as CASSLAGGGRPSRGNTIYF. This chain connects TRBV5-1 to TRBJ1-3; D remains ambiguous. This CDR3 has 19 amino acids. V lost 0 bases to trimming and J lost 4 bases, with 23 bases between them. Germline-derived CDR1 and CDR2 are SGHRS and YFSETQ.

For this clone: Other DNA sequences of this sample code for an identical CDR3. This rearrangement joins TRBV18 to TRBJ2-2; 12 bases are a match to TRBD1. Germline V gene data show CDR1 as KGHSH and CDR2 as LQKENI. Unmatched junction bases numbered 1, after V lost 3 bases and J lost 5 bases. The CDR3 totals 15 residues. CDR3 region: CASSPGQGATGELFF. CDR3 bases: TGTGCCAGCTCACCGGGACAGGGGGCAACCGGGGAGCTGTTTTTT.

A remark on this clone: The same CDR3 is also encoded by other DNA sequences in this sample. The CDR3 sequence: CAWSVGYEQYF. DNA for the CDR3: TGTGCCTGGAGTGTGGGGTACGAGCAGTACTTC. The chain recombines TRBV30 with TRBJ2-7; unclear D gene. V was trimmed by 0 bases and J by 4 bases, leaving 4 bases between them. CDR3 length: 11 amino acids. Germline V gene sequence: CDR1 GTSNPN, CDR2 SVGIG (reference sequence).

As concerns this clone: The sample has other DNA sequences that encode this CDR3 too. The CDR3 sequence: CASSYSGTGTYEQYF. DNA for the CDR3: TGTGCCAGCAGTTACTCCGGGACAGGGACGTACGAGCAGTACTTC. V is TRBV6-5 and J is TRBJ2-7; 9 bases are a match to TRBD1. Germline lookup yields CDR1 MNHEY and CDR2 SVGAGI. The J segment lost 4 bases and the V segment lost 0 bases, leaving 4 bases of the junction unmatched. The CDR3 has 15 amino acids.

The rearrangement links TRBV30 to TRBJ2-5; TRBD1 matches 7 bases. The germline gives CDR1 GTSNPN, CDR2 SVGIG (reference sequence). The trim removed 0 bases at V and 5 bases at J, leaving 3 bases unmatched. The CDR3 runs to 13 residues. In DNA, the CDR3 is TGTGCCTGGAGTGTAAGGACAGGCGAGACCCAGTACTTC. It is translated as CAWSVRTGETQYF.

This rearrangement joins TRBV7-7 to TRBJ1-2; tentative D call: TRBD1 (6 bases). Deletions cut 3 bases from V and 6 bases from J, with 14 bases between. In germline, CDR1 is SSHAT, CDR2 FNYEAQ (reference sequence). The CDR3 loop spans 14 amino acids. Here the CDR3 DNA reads TGTGCCAGCAGCTTCGGGGGGGGCGGCAATGGCTACACCTTC. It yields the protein CASSFGGGGNGYTF.

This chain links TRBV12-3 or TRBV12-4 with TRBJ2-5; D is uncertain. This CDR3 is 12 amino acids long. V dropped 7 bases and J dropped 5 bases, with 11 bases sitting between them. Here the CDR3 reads CASNLHGETQYF. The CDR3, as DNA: TGTGCCAGCAATCTGCATGGGGAGACCCAGTACTTC.

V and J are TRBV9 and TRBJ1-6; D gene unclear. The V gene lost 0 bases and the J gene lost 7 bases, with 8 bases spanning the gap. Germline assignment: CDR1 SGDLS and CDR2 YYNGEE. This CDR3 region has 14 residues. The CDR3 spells CASSVGEINSPLHF. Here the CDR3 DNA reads TGTGCCAGCAGCGTAGGGGAGATCAATTCACCCCTCCACTTT.

CDR3 sequence reads: CASSSRGTYLNTEAFF. CDR3 coding DNA: TGTGCCAGCAGCTCCAGGGGAACTTACTTGAACACTGAAGCTTTCTTT. This chain links TRBV7-9 with TRBJ1-1; tentatively, D is TRBD1 (6 bases). The CDR3 has 16 amino acids. Trimming pared 4 bases from V and 0 bases from J, leaving 15 bases between. Germline V gene lookup returns CDR1 SEHNR and CDR2 FQNEAQ (reference sequence).

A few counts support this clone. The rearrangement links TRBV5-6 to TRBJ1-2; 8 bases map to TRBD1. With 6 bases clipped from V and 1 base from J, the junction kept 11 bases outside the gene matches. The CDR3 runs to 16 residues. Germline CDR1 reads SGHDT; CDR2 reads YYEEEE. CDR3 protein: CASTGDRRLFNYGYTF. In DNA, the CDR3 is TGTGCCAGCACGGGGGACAGGCGACTCTTTAACTATGGCTACACCTTC.

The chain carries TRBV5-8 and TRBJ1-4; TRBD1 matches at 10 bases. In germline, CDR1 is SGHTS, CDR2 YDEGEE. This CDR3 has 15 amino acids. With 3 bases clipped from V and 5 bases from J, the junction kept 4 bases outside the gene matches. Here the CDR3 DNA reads TGTGCCAGCAGCTCCCGACAGGGGGCCAATGAAAAACTGTTTTTT. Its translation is CASSSRQGANEKLFF.

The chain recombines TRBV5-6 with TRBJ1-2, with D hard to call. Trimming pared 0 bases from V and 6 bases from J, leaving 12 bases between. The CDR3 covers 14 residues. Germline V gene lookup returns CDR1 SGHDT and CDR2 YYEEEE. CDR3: CASSLAGRNNGYTF. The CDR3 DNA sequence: TGTGCCAGCAGCTTGGCTGGGAGGAACAATGGCTACACCTTC.

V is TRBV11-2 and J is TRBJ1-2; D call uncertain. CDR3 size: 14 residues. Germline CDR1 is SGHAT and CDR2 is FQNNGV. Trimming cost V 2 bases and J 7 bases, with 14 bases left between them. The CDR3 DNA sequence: TGTGCCAGCAGCTTACTCGGGCAGATTGGTGGCTACACCTTC. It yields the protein CASSLLGQIGGYTF.

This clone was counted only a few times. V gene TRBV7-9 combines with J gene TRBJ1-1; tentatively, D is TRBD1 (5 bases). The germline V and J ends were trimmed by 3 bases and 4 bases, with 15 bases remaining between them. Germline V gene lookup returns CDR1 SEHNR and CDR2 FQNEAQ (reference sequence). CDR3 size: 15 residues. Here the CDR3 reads CASSFGDRGSTEAFF. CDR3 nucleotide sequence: TGTGCCAGCAGCTTTGGGGACCGGGGGAGCACTGAAGCTTTCTTT. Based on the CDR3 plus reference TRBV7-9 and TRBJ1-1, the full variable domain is DTGVSQNPRHKITKRGQNVTFRCDPISEHNRLYWYRQTLGQGPEFLTYFQNEAQLEKSRLLSDRFSAERPKGSFSTLEIQRTEQGDSAMYLCASSFGDRGSTEAFFGQGTRLTVV.